This T cell receptor (beta chain) was observed in a study of human T cells and chemical hapten exposure (dated by TCRdb to the early 2020s). Study-wide context: For sensitization, 2% DPC in acetone was applied to a roughly 2 cm by roughly 2 cm area of upper inner arm skin. Weekly therapeutic DPC doses were additionally applied to the scalp of patients throughout the roughly 23-week study period. Patch testing on the upper back used Finn chambers containing 0.01% DPC, with scoring done after 6 days according to International Contact Dermatitis Research Group standards. The mostly female patient cohort included alopecia areata with under or over 50% scalp involvement, alopecia totalis and alopecia universalis. Libraries were combined into a pool for sequencing, and differences in TCR yield between samples came mainly from small differences in library volumes within the pool. Peripheral blood TCR repertoire changes were tracked in vivo in alopecia patients during primary and secondary sensitization to the hapten diphenylcyclopropenone (DPC). Blood samples were taken from patients before sensitization (week 0) and then at 2, 6 and about 24 weeks after DPC sensitization. Blood for TCR sequencing was provided by twenty-nine alopecia patients at one to four time points (pre-sensitization, 2, 6 and 24 weeks).

This clonotype was recorded a few times. This clone's antigen is unknown. Qualities for individual bases were not recorded, and no much larger clone is one base off. Explained via the paper, the time point label denotes: pre-sensitization, week 0. The sample's treatment or condition label, in plain terms: therapeutic diphenylcyclopropenone sensitization with weekly scalp DPC. Blood at each patch-test visit was drawn before the patch test was applied. To be eligible, patients had to be aged 18 to 70, diagnosed with alopecia and judged suitable for DPC therapy, while pregnant patients were excluded. Total RNA was isolated from unfractionated whole blood collected in Tempus Blood RNA tubes. Receptor amplification or capture employed RACE. The sequencer listed for this sample is NextSeq 500. During library preparation, unique molecular identifiers were attached to individual cDNA molecules so that TCRs could be counted quantitatively and reproducibly. For every blood RNA sample, sequencing covered both the TCR alpha and TCR beta chains. On the authors' methods: The median number of TCRs per sample was approximately 93,000, ranging from about 23,224 to 750,000. V, J and CDR3 annotation of the TCR reads was performed with the Decombinator software suite. Every sample was subsampled to the same number of TCRs (28,000) for the PS versus PT1 abundance plots. TCRs were defined as expanded if absent before sensitization and observed at least eight times at the 2-week time point. The raw public data were reprocessed by TCRdb itself: fastp quality trimming at Q25, MiXCR clonotype calling, in-frame beta chains only. CDR3 protein duplicates are merged, each entry listing the most common genes and DNA. The V and J calls and clone size are TCRdb's, not the authors'. This sample gives around 56,000 distinct CDR3 sequences in total; 9.9% of them show up just once. 9.6% of the sample is held by the ten biggest clonotypes.

Looking up the germline V gene yields CDR1 MDHEN and CDR2 SYDVKM. V and J are truncated by 5 bases and 1 base respectively, leaving an intervening sequence of 15 bases. From the cysteine through the phenylalanine, the CDR3 covers 16 amino acids. Kept here is only the CDR3 DNA, which spans 48 bases and is read in frame from base 1. Broad study findings and their caveats: DPC sensitization did not change how many TCRs were above 1 in 1000 frequency, and no evidence was found of alterations in global repertoire structure. Significantly more large CDR3 similarity clusters were formed by expanded TCRs than by pre-sensitization or healthy control sets, consistent with antigen-driven responses. After repeated subsampling, the strength of the expansion versus patch-test correlation and the threshold at which it became significant changed. The number of PT1 expanded TCRs positively correlated with patch test score, significant at thresholds 8, 16 and 32 but not 4. Because all patients had alopecia, a presumed autoimmune disease, the immune response of the patients might differ from that of healthy individuals.

The starting material was whole blood, obtained in connection with sensitization to the hapten diphenylcyclopropenone (DPC). This sequence originates from a man in his forties with alopecia areata. Some clones in this sample may be carry-over from other donors' samples. Recombination joined TRBV28 with TRBJ2-4, and possibly TRBD2, on 6 matching bases. The CDR3 protein is CASSLGSAGAKNIQYF. The DNA sequence is given as TGTGCCAGCAGTCTCGGGTCTGCGGGGGCCAAAAACATTCAGTACTTC.